The entry below gives a single TCR beta chain sequence along with its context. These data are taken from a study of blood T cell repertoires in COVID-19. At the level of the study: The analysed material was cDNA or gDNA that came from T cells, B-cell-depleted T cells, or PBMCs.

Participant ages covered about 18 to 100 years across around 22 US areas. Researchers sorted participants into cohorts using their self-reported clinical history. CDR3 size: 15 residues. Repertoires were generated with immunoSEQ multiplex PCR, while TCRdb's copy carries only in-frame clones and drops some. The sample has 150,000 to 200,000 clones; roughly 82% are singletons. The V gene is TRBV7-5, the J gene TRBJ2-7; TRBD1, the table's D call, was not compared with the DNA. TRBV7-5 is assigned pseudogene status. This sequence originates from an older woman with acute COVID-19. Material for sequencing was PBMCs or T cells enriched from blood (not recorded which). CDR3 residues: CARSLERQKTYEQYV. DNA of the CDR3: TGTGCCAGAAGCTTAGAGCGACAGAAAACCTACGAGCAGTACGTC.